This is a list of T cell receptor beta chains from one sample in a study of blood T cell repertoires in COVID-19. Sequenced by immunoSEQ multiplex PCR; TCRdb stores in-frame clones only, minus some. There are approximately 90,000 clones in the sample; 75% to 80% occur only once, and about 5.7% lies in the top ten. The sample consisted of peripheral blood. The origin of the receptors is a man aged 65-85 years with COVID-19, enrolled during active disease. Both conserved end residues are part of each CDR3. D genes are given only for firm matches. The size field is filled for only some rows; it gives once, few, many or a size class.

TRBV19	-	TRBD2	13	TRBJ2-5	CASSIGGSQPQYF	TGTGCCAGTAGTATCGGCGGGAGTCAACCCCAGTACTTC
TRBV6-5	few	TRBD1	14	TRBJ1-2	CASRDPDRVGGYTF	TGTGCCAGCAGGGACCCTGACAGGGTTGGTGGCTACACCTTC
TRBV2	-	TRBD1	15	TRBJ1-1	CASSLGQGELAEAFF	TGTGCCAGCAGTCTGGGACAGGGTGAATTAGCTGAAGCTTTCTTT
TRBV28	-	-	15	TRBJ1-2	CASSYMSSRFYGYTF	TGTGCCAGCAGTTATATGTCGTCCAGGTTCTATGGCTACACCTTC
TRBV4-1	few	TRBD1	15	TRBJ1-1	CASSQGRGLITEAFF	TGCGCCAGCAGCCAAGGCAGGGGGCTAATCACTGAAGCTTTCTTT
TRBV27	-	-	15	TRBJ2-3	CASSLQGRGTDTQYF	TGTGCCAGCAGTCTTCAGGGTCGTGGCACAGATACGCAGTATTTT
TRBV6-5	-	TRBD1	14	TRBJ1-2	CASSFYGTGRGYTF	TGTGCCAGCAGTTTCTACGGGACAGGGCGGGGCTACACCTTC
TRBV19	few	-	14	TRBJ1-1	CASSSRTANTEAFF	TGTGCCAGTAGTAGCCGGACTGCGAACACTGAAGCTTTCTTT
TRBV9	-	TRBD2	15	TRBJ2-1	CASSGRPGLAGTQFF	TGTGCCAGCAGCGGGCGCCCGGGACTAGCGGGGACACAGTTCTTC
TRBV11-3	-	TRBD1	12	TRBJ1-1	CASSPRTGDAFF	TGTGCCAGCAGCCCACGGACAGGGGACGCTTTCTTT
TRBV2	few	TRBD1	15	TRBJ2-2	CASSRDRANTGELFF	TGTGCCAGCAGCCGGGACAGGGCAAACACCGGGGAGCTGTTTTTT
TRBV6-5	-	-	15	TRBJ2-5	CASSYLGTSQETQYF	TGTGCCAGCAGTTACCTTGGGACTTCCCAAGAGACCCAGTACTTC
TRBV30	-	TRBD2	15	TRBJ2-1	CAWSLGLAGVNEQFF	TGTGCCTGGAGTCTCGGACTAGCGGGAGTAAATGAGCAGTTCTTC
TRBV7-2	many	-	14	TRBJ2-7	CASSLGGSAYEQYF	TGTGCCAGCAGCTTAGGGGGCAGTGCCTACGAGCAGTACTTC
TRBV10-3	-	-	14	TRBJ2-7	CAIREGGSAREQYF	TGTGCCATCAGGGAAGGGGGTAGCGCCCGTGAGCAGTACTTC
TRBV7-2	-	TRBD2	17	TRBJ2-1	CASSPRVGAGGVSEQFF	TGTGCCAGCAGCCCCCGAGTCGGGGCGGGAGGAGTAAGCGAGCAGTTCTTC
TRBV6-6	-	TRBD2	14	TRBJ2-3	CASSRAGDTDTQYF	TGTGCCAGCAGCCGAGCGGGGGACACAGATACGCAGTATTTT
TRBV10-3	once	TRBD2	14	TRBJ2-1	CAIRSARGGDEQFF	TGTGCCATCAGGTCAGCGCGGGGGGGCGATGAGCAGTTCTTC
TRBV21-1	-	-	16	TRBJ2-7	CASSKVSAGVPDEQYF	TGTGCCAGCAGCAAAGTATCGGCAGGGGTACCCGACGAGCAGTACTTC
TRBV14	once	-	14	TRBJ2-7	CASSSRWGPYEQYF	TGTGCCAGCAGCTCCCGTTGGGGGCCCTACGAGCAGTACTTC
TRBV11-1	few	TRBD1	15	TRBJ1-2	CASSFQGQGARGYTF	TGTGCCAGCAGCTTCCAGGGACAGGGGGCGCGAGGCTACACCTTC
TRBV7-9	-	TRBD1	15	TRBJ1-2	CASSVTGGAIYGYTF	TGTGCCAGCAGCGTAACAGGGGGCGCGATCTATGGCTACACCTTC
TRBV15	-	TRBD1	17	TRBJ1-1	CATSRGTGATMNTEAFF	TGTGCCACCAGCAGAGGGACAGGGGCCACCATGAACACTGAAGCTTTCTTT
TRBV7-8	once	TRBD2	16	TRBJ2-3	CASTGLAGGRTDTQYF	TGTGCCAGCACCGGACTAGCGGGGGGGCGAACAGATACGCAGTATTTT
TRBV6-5	few	-	13	TRBJ2-5	CASTLNPRETQYF	TGTGCCAGCACATTGAACCCTAGGGAGACCCAGTACTTC
TRBV5-5	-	TRBD1	15	TRBJ2-3	CASSRGQGGTDTQYF	TGTGCCAGCAGCAGGGGACAGGGGGGGACAGATACGCAGTATTTT
TRBV28	-	TRBD1	15	TRBJ2-6	CASRPGGAGANVLTF	TGTGCCAGCAGGCCAGGGGGCGCTGGGGCCAACGTCCTGACTTTC
TRBV19	-	TRBD1	13	TRBJ1-5	CATKQGAVQPQHF	TGTGCCACGAAACAGGGGGCGGTTCAGCCCCAGCATTTT
TRBV9	-	-	13	TRBJ1-2	CASSVESGYGYTF	TGTGCCAGCAGCGTAGAATCGGGGTATGGCTACACCTTC
TRBV5-1	few	-	15	TRBJ2-1	CASSLLQTGTNEQFF	TGCGCCAGCAGCTTACTTCAAACAGGAACGAATGAGCAGTTCTTC
TRBV28	-	-	13	TRBJ2-1	CASSLSAQGVTFF	TGTGCCAGCAGTTTATCGGCACAGGGTGTAACTTTCTTC
TRBV7-2	-	-	17	TRBJ1-3	CASSLARQSFSGNTIYF	TGTGCCAGCAGCTTAGCGCGACAGTCCTTCTCTGGAAACACCATATATTTT
TRBV4-3	-	TRBD1	17	TRBJ2-7	CASSQGTGTVRTYEQYF	TGCGCCAGCAGCCAGGGAACCGGGACAGTAAGGACCTACGAGCAGTACTTC
TRBV11-2	-	-	16	TRBJ2-2	CASSERPPRYTGELFF	TGTGCCAGCAGCGAGCGACCACCTCGTTACACCGGGGAGCTGTTTTTT
TRBV13	-	-	13	TRBJ1-5	CASSLEGVQPQHF	TGTGCCAGCAGCTTAGAGGGGGTTCAGCCCCAGCATTTT
TRBV5-1	-	-	13	TRBJ1-3	CARFRDSGNTIYF	TGCGCCCGATTCAGGGACTCTGGAAACACCATATATTTT
TRBV5-1	-	TRBD1	15	TRBJ1-2	CASSSGDRVIYGYTF	TGCGCCAGCAGCTCGGGCGACAGGGTTATATATGGCTACACCTTC
TRBV5-6	-	TRBD2	15	TRBJ2-7	CASRLAGALSYEQYF	TGTGCCAGCAGACTAGCGGGGGCCCTATCCTACGAGCAGTACTTC